The 27 T cell receptor beta chains in this list originate from one sample, sequenced in a study of beta chain features in type 1 diabetes. Expressed TCRB transcripts were sequenced because the entire RNA isolate underwent reverse transcription. Sequenced by immunoSEQ multiplex PCR; TCRdb stores in-frame clones only, minus some. The table shows nearly 350,000 clones, with less than 10% occurring only once. Sequenced input: central memory CD4+ T cells from blood. These receptor sequences come from a woman under 30 in good health.

The V call is TRBV5-1, the J call TRBJ2-2, with D possibly matching TRBD1 (6 bases). This CDR3 has 13 residues. CDR1 and CDR2 (germline): SGHRS, YFSETQ. The ends were cut back, 4 bases at V and 4 bases at J, with 8 bases in the middle. This CDR3 is CASSGTPTGELFF. The CDR3, as DNA: TGCGCCAGCAGCGGGACACCCACCGGGGAGCTGTTTTTT.

This clone was seen many times. This chain connects TRBV7-2 to TRBJ1-1; D is undetermined. This CDR3 comprises 14 residues. Germline CDR1 SGHTA, CDR2 FQGNSA. V was clipped by 2 bases and J by 4 bases, with 11 bases between them. The CDR3 region has the DNA TGTGCCAGCAGCTTAAAATGGCGGGGCACTGAAGCTTTCTTT. This gives the protein CASSLKWRGTEAFF.

This clone has more than one count but fewer than ten. This chain connects TRBV18 to TRBJ1-5; D is possibly TRBD1 (6 bases). The germline V gene has CDR1 KGHSH and CDR2 LQKENI. Trimming took 2 bases from V and 1 from J, leaving 18 bases between them. CDR3 length: 18 amino acids. The DNA of the CDR3 is TGTGCCAGCTCACCATTCGCACAGGGAATAGGCAGCAATCAGCCCCAGCATTTT. Protein sequence: CASSPFAQGIGSNQPQHF.

This clone was counted many times. This chain uses TRBV29-1 with TRBJ2-6, with D maybe TRBD1 (6 bases). CDR3 length: 14 residues. Trimming removed 6 bases from V and 4 bases from J, with 13 bases in between. The V gene's germline CDR1 is SQVTM and CDR2 ANQGSEA. The CDR3 sequence: CSVLQGAGANVLTF. CDR3 DNA: TGCAGCGTCTTACAGGGAGCCGGGGCCAACGTCCTGACTTTC.

This clone was observed a handful of times. Other DNA sequences in the sample encode the same CDR3. The V call is TRBV11-2, the J call TRBJ2-1; TRBD2 matches 8 bases. This CDR3 has 15 amino acids. With V trimmed by 3 bases and J by 3 bases, 4 bases remained unmatched. Per the germline V gene, CDR1 is SGHAT and CDR2 is FQNNGV. CDR3 sequence reads: CASSFSGGGYNEQFF. In DNA, the CDR3 is TGTGCCAGCAGCTTTTCGGGAGGGGGCTACAATGAGCAGTTCTTC.

A few counts support this clone. The chain has TRBV5-1 and TRBJ1-1; D possibly corresponds to TRBD1 (6 bases). CDR3 length: 15 residues. The V gene lost 4 bases and the J gene lost 0 bases, with 13 bases spanning the gap. Looked up from germline, CDR1 is SGHRS and CDR2 is YFSETQ. CDR3 residues: CASSAGVPVNTEAFF. CDR3 DNA: TGCGCCAGCAGCGCAGGGGTTCCGGTGAACACTGAAGCTTTCTTT.

This rearrangement joins TRBV18 to TRBJ1-2; 7 positions agree with TRBD1. The CDR3 spans 16 residues. The V and J ends lost 3 bases and 10 bases, in that order; junction bases with no gene match: 17. Germline values: CDR1 KGHSH, CDR2 LQKENI. CDR3 protein: CASSPKGTGDSEDYTF. The CDR3 bases are TGTGCCAGCTCACCGAAGGGCACAGGGGACTCGGAGGACTACACCTTC. Together with reference TRBV18 and TRBJ1-2, the CDR3 gives the full variable domain: NAGVMQNPRHLVRRRGQEARLRCSPMKGHSHVYWYRQLPEEGLKFMVYLQKENIIDESGMPKERFSAEFPKEGPSILRIQQVVRGDSAAYFCASSPKGTGDSEDYTFGSGTRLTVV.

The CDR3 reads CASSRQGLQPQHF. CDR3 in DNA: TGTGCCAGCAGCCGACAGGGCCTTCAGCCCCAGCATTTT. The rearrangement links TRBV7-8 to TRBJ1-5; 7 bases are shared with TRBD1. CDR3 length: 13 amino acids. CDR1 is SGHVS and CDR2 is FQNEAQ in the germline V gene. The J segment lost 6 bases and the V segment lost 5 bases, leaving 4 bases of the junction unmatched.

This clone was found a few times. The chain employs TRBV9 and TRBJ2-3; 7 nucleotides agree with TRBD2. J gave up 3 bases and V 3 bases, and 7 bases lay outside the gene matches. The CDR3 extends over 15 amino acids. From germline, CDR1 is SGDLS and CDR2 YYNGEE. The CDR3 bases are TGTGCCAGCAGCGCAACCGGGACTACAACAGATACGCAGTATTTT. It specifies CASSATGTTTDTQYF.

As regards this clone: Other DNA sequences from this sample encode an identical CDR3 as well. The chain has TRBV5-4 and TRBJ2-4; no clear D gene. The CDR3 is 12 residues long. The V end lost 5 bases, the J end lost 4 bases, and 7 bases lay between the germline ends. Germline CDR1 SGHNT, CDR2 YYREEE (reference sequence). The CDR3 is CASSFDKNIQYF. CDR3 DNA sequence: TGTGCCAGCAGTTTCGATAAAAACATTCAGTACTTC.

The rearrangement uses TRBV5-1 and TRBJ2-3; 8 positions match TRBD1. Germline V lookup: CDR1 SGHRS, CDR2 YFSETQ. This CDR3 is built from 15 residues. V shed 3 bases and J 2 bases; nucleotides not matched to a gene: 5. The CDR3 spells CASSSDRDFTDTQYF. The CDR3 DNA sequence: TGCGCCAGCAGCTCGGACAGGGATTTCACAGATACGCAGTATTTT.

This clone came up many times. This sequence joins TRBV5-5 and TRBJ2-1; 8 bases are shared with TRBD1. The CDR3 length is 15 residues. In germline, CDR1 is SGHKS, CDR2 YYEKEE (reference sequence). V lost 0 bases to trimming and J lost 6 bases; unmatched junction nucleotides: 5. In nucleotides, the CDR3 is TGTGCCAGCAGCTTGGGACAGGGGAATAGCAATGAGCAGTTCTTC. The encoded protein is CASSLGQGNSNEQFF.

This clone was seen a handful of times. The chain uses TRBV5-1 and TRBJ2-2; TRBD1 might be the D (5 bases). Germline CDR1 and CDR2: SGHRS and YFSETQ. V was shortened by 4 bases and J by 5 bases, with 21 bases between the two germline ends. CDR3 length: 17 residues. CDR3 protein: CASSKDRQFSPTGELFF. CDR3 coding DNA: TGCGCCAGCAGCAAAGATCGACAGTTTTCCCCTACCGGGGAGCTGTTTTTT.

This clone was counted a few times. CDR3 sequence (DNA): TGCAGTGCTGAGCGGGGTGAGCAGTTCTTC. Its protein is CSAERGEQFF. The chain uses TRBV20-1 and TRBJ2-1; 7 bases match TRBD2. There are 10 residues in the CDR3. Germline CDR1 is DFQATT and CDR2 is SNEGSKA (reference sequence). The ends lost 5 bases at V and 9 bases at J; junction bases unmatched: 1.

This clone was observed a handful of times. The chain joins TRBV18 to TRBJ2-1, with 8 positions matching TRBD2. Germline V gene sequence: CDR1 KGHSH, CDR2 LQKENI. V gave up 3 bases and J gave up 9 bases; unmatched junction bases: 19. The CDR3 covers 18 residues. CDR3 coding DNA: TGTGCCAGCTCACCTAATTTCCTCAGCGGGAGCCCTATCACTGAGCAGTTCTTC. This sequence encodes CASSPNFLSGSPITEQFF.

This clone was picked up a small number of times. A read error may be the cause here, since a much bigger clone is one base away. In the same sample, other DNA sequences code for this CDR3. This rearrangement joins TRBV7-2 to TRBJ2-3; D is undetermined. With 1 base removed from V and 0 bases from J, the gap between germline ends came to 5 bases. This CDR3 is 14 amino acids long. The germline V gene encodes CDR1 SGHTA and CDR2 FQGNSA. This CDR3 reads CASSLGASTDTQYF. CDR3 nucleotide sequence: TGTGCCAGCAGCTTAGGGGCGAGCACAGATACGCAGTATTTT.

The genes are TRBV9 and TRBJ2-2; D is ambiguous. Germline V lookup: CDR1 SGDLS, CDR2 YYNGEE. This CDR3 has 15 residues. The V end lost 3 bases, the J end lost 0 bases, and 9 bases lay between the germline ends. CDR3 nucleotides: TGTGCCAGCAGCGGCGTACACGCGAACACCGGGGAGCTGTTTTTT. Protein product: CASSGVHANTGELFF.

A remark on this clone: In the same sample, other DNA sequences code for this CDR3. The chain has TRBV9 and TRBJ2-1; the match to TRBD2 covers 8 bases. V lost 4 bases to trimming and J lost 0 bases; unmatched junction nucleotides: 3. The germline V gene encodes CDR1 SGDLS and CDR2 YYNGEE. There are 15 residues in the CDR3. The CDR3 nucleotides are TGTGCCAGCAGCACCAGCGGGAGCTCCTACAATGAGCAGTTCTTC. Its translation is CASSTSGSSYNEQFF.

The chain links TRBV7-8 to TRBJ2-5, with 9 positions matching TRBD2. The CDR3 is 14 residues long. V was pared by 6 bases and J by 2 bases, with 4 bases of the junction left unmatched. Germline CDR1 reads SGHVS; CDR2 reads FQNEAQ. CDR3: CASSRAGGQETQYF. The CDR3 coding sequence is TGTGCCAGCAGTCGAGCGGGAGGTCAAGAGACCCAGTACTTC.

The chain uses TRBV27 and TRBJ2-7; D call uncertain. The length of the CDR3 is 13 residues. The germline V gene has CDR1 MNHEY and CDR2 SMNVEV (reference sequence). V gave up 4 bases and J gave up 4 bases, with 11 bases separating them. CDR3 loop: CASSSSASYEQYF. The CDR3 DNA follows: TGTGCCAGCAGTTCCTCCGCCTCGTACGAGCAGTACTTC.

The genes are TRBV13 and TRBJ1-5, with 7 bases that match TRBD1. Trimming removed 6 bases from V and 5 bases from J; junction bases left unmatched: 4. Germline V gene sequence: CDR1 PRHDT, CDR2 FYEKMQ (reference sequence). CDR3 size: 13 residues. The CDR3 DNA sequence: TGTGCCAGCAGTAGCAGGGGGGATCAGCCCCAGCATTTT. Its protein is CASSSRGDQPQHF. Supplemented by reference TRBV13 and TRBJ1-5, the full variable domain reads AAGVIQSPRHLIKEKRETATLKCYPIPRHDTVYWYQQGPGQDPQFLISFYEKMQSDKGSIPDRFSAQQFSDYHSELNMSSLELGDSALYFCASSSRGDQPQHFGDGTRLSIL.

This clone was counted a few times. J is TRBJ2-3 and V is TRBV28; 7 bases line up with TRBD2. This CDR3 is 13 amino acids long. The J segment lost 6 bases and the V segment lost 5 bases, leaving 5 bases of the junction unmatched. Germline V gene data show CDR1 as MDHEN and CDR2 as SYDVKM. The CDR3 coding sequence is TGTGCCAGCAGTGGCGGGAGTTTTGATACGCAGTATTTT. Translated, it gives CASSGGSFDTQYF. The full variable domain, its missing parts supplied by reference TRBV28 and TRBJ2-3, is DVKVTQSSRYLVKRTGEKVFLECVQDMDHENMFWYRQDPGLGLRLIYFSYDVKMKEKGDIPEGYSVSREKKERFSLILESASTNQTSMYLCASSGGSFDTQYFGPGTRLTVL.

This clone was observed a few times. The CDR3 protein is CASSLAAYNEQFF. CDR3 nucleotide sequence: TGTGCCAGCAGCTTAGCGGCCTACAATGAGCAGTTCTTC. The rearrangement joins TRBV11-2 to TRBJ2-1; D is undetermined. The V and J ends lost 1 base and 2 bases respectively, with 3 bases between them. The CDR3 consists of 13 residues. CDR1 is SGHAT and CDR2 is FQNNGV in the germline V gene.

V gene TRBV11-2 combines with J gene TRBJ2-2; no reliable D call. Trimming took 5 bases from V and 0 from J, leaving 19 bases between them. The germline gives CDR1 SGHAT, CDR2 FQNNGV. CDR3 length: 18 residues. The CDR3 loop reads CASSTIPGRPPNTGELFF. CDR3 bases: TGTGCCAGCAGCACAATTCCCGGCCGACCACCGAACACCGGGGAGCTGTTTTTT.

The table lists this clone with a count of one. The DNA of the CDR3 is TGTGCCAGCAGCGTGACTAGACTCTCGCGAGAGACCCAGTACTTC. Protein product: CASSVTRLSRETQYF. The chain employs TRBV7-8 and TRBJ2-5; D may be TRBD2 (6 bases). CDR3 length: 15 residues. Germline lookup yields CDR1 SGHVS and CDR2 FQNEAQ. Trimming took 5 bases from V and 4 from J, leaving 17 bases between them.

This clone was picked up a small number of times. The CDR3 DNA is TGTGCCAGTAGTACAAGCTTGAACAGGGCCGGGGAGCTGTTTTTT. It encodes CASSTSLNRAGELFF. The genes are TRBV19 and TRBJ2-2, with D perhaps matching TRBD1 (6 bases). Germline lookup yields CDR1 LNHDA and CDR2 SQIVND (reference sequence). V dropped 4 bases and J dropped 6 bases, with 15 bases sitting between them. The CDR3 runs to 15 residues.

The chain employs TRBV19 and TRBJ2-1, with 10 bases lining up with TRBD1. CDR1 LNHDA and CDR2 SQIVND come from the germline V gene (reference sequence). The ends lost 3 bases at V and 10 bases at J; junction bases unmatched: 18. This CDR3 has 18 residues. The CDR3 region is CASSIYPPSIGQGGEQFF. In DNA, the CDR3 is TGTGCCAGTAGTATTTATCCACCGTCGATCGGACAGGGGGGCGAGCAGTTCTTC.